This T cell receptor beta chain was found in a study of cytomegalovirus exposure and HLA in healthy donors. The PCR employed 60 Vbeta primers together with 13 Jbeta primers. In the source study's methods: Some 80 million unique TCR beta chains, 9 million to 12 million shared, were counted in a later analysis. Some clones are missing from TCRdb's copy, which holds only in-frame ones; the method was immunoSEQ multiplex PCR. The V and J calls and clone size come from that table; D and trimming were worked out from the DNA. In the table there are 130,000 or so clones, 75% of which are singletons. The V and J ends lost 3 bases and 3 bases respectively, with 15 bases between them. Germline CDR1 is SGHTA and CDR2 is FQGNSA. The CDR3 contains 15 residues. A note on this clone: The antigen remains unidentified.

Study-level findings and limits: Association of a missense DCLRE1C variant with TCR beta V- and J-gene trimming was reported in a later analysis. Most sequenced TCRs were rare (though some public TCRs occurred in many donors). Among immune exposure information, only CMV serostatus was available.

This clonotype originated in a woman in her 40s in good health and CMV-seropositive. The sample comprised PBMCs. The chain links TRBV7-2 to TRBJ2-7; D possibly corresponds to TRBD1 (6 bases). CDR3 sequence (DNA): TGTGCCAGCAGCTTTAGACAGGCCGGGATCTACGAGCAGTACTTC. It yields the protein CASSFRQAGIYEQYF.